There are a few counts of the clone carrying this T cell receptor beta chain. No antigen is known for it. The entry originates in a study of vaccination effects on CD4 cells after COVID-19. Clones were sequenced by immunoSEQ multiplex PCR, and TCRdb holds only the in-frame ones, with some missing. Of 30,000 to 35,000 clones in the sample, about 69% were seen once. ViraFEST assay sequencing came after antigen-specific CD4+ T cells were expanded with viral peptide pools. It was after approximately 11 days of culture that CD4+ T cells were isolated. The infection with SARS-CoV-2 (confirmed by PCR) occurred in this person between March and December 2020. Regarding the study as a whole: Most post-vaccine spike-reactive clones in convalescents were new, not infection-derived. Clones of infection and vaccine origin contracted markedly late after vaccination.

V was clipped by 0 bases and J by 3 bases, with 16 bases between them. The CDR3 has 17 amino acids. Looked up from germline, CDR1 is SGDLS and CDR2 is YYNGEE. The V and J genes are TRBV9 and TRBJ1-3; the D is unclear. This clonotype originated in a human donor who had a prior SARS-CoV-2 infection. The starting material was CD4+ T cells from PBMCs cultured with a peptide pool, obtained before COVID-19 vaccination. CDR3 protein: CASSVEMGANFGNTIYF. The CDR3, as DNA: TGTGCCAGCAGCGTAGAAATGGGAGCCAACTTTGGAAACACCATATATTTT.